Reported below is one T cell receptor (beta chain). Only one count was recorded for this clone. It lacks a known antigen. Per-base qualities were not stored, and no clone one base away is much larger. These data come from a study of blood T cell repertoires in COVID-19 (dated by TCRdb to about 2020). Study-level background: The collaborator samples originated in the United States, Italy and Spain and spanned the acute and convalescent phases of COVID-19. The prospective study material was composed of cDNA or gDNA derived from T cells, B-cell-depleted T cells, or PBMCs. The dataset comprised deeply sampled blood TCRbeta repertoires from subjects exposed to, actively infected with, or recovered from COVID-19. The repertoires were released in a freely available public database meant as a resource for research on the immune response to SARS-CoV-2. The samples were drawn from two sources: the first 160 participants of the ongoing ImmuneRACE study, and fewer than 1,500 subjects contributed by 6 global collaborators. The sample metadata nearly always contained a de-identified subject ID, COVID-19 status, age in years and sex. Where available, HLA class I and class II types were obtained from metadata supplied by the sample provider rather than from assay-based typing.

Each collaborating institution followed its own protocols to collect whole blood in K2EDTA tubes. For TCRbeta analysis, collaborator samples were shipped as frozen whole blood, as isolated PBMCs, or as DNA extracted from either sample type. CDR1 DFQATT and CDR2 SNEGSKA were looked up in the germline V gene (reference sequence). V sheds 5 bases and J sheds 3 bases, leaving 4 bases between their ends. The CDR3 numbers 10 residues from cysteine through phenylalanine. The only DNA kept is the CDR3, 30 bases in frame from the first base. The paper as a whole reports these results and caveats: The amount of clinical and demographic metadata varied by source and participant and was provided uncurated.

TCRbeta CDR3 regions were amplified from genomic DNA using the immunoSEQ Assay, a bias-controlled multiplex PCR. On the authors' methods: Within the assay, amplification of reference gene primers was used to estimate how many nucleated cells each sample contained. To quantify the absolute abundance of each unique TCRbeta CDR3 rearrangement, sequence reads were collapsed and filtered. For each sample, productive Simpson clonality was calculated as the square root of Simpson's diversity index over productive rearrangements. What TCRdb holds here is the immuneACCESS table cut down to in-frame rearrangements. Part of the clones is not present; checked against another copy, under half of the missing clones reflect an unresolved V gene, and the others are unexplained. That table furnishes V, J and clone size, whereas the DNA furnished D and trimming. This sample holds a few hundred thousand clones; about 89% were observed only once. The ten largest clones add up to around 13% of the sample.

The sequencing input was peripheral blood. The chain joins TRBV20-1 to TRBJ1-1; the D gene is unclear. The receptor was derived from a woman in her sixties with acute or convalescent COVID-19. The nucleotide sequence reads TGCAGTGCTCCCGACACTGAAGCTTTCTTT. This sequence encodes CSAPDTEAFF.